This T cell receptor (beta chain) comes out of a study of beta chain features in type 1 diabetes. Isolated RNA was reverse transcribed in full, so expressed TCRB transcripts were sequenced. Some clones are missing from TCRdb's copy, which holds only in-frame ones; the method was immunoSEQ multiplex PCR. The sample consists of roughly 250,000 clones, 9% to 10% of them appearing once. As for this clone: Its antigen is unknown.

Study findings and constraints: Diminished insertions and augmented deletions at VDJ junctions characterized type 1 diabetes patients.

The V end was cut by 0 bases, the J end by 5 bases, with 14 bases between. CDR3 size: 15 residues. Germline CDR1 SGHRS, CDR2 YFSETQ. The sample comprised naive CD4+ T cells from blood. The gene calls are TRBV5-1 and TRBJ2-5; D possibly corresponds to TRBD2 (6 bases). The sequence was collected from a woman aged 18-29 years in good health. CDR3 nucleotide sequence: TGCGCCAGCAGCTTGGCCAACGGGGCGGGGGAGACCCAGTACTTC. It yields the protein CASSLANGAGETQYF. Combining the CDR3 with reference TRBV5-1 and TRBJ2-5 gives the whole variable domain KAGVTQTPRYLIKTRGQQVTLSCSPISGHRSVSWYQQTPGQGLQFLFEYFSETQRNKGNFPGRFSGRQFSNSRSEMNVSTLELGDSALYLCASSLANGAGETQYFGPGTRLLVL.